The clone carrying this T cell receptor (beta chain) was recorded many times. The record originates from a study of T cell repertoires in cytomegalovirus infection. Germline V CDR1 and CDR2: SGHVS, FNYEAQ. V gave up 1 base and J gave up 4 bases; unmatched junction bases: 16. The CDR3 sequence is 19 residues long. TCRdb reprocessed the reads with MiXCR, giving one entry per CDR3 protein. The data hold some 390,000 distinct CDR3 sequences, with roughly 18% observed a single time. Sequenced material: PBMCs. V usage is TRBV7-6 and J usage is TRBJ1-2, with 9 bases fitting TRBD1. The sequence was collected from a human donor in good health (CMV status not recorded). Some clones in this sample may be carry-over from other donors' samples. CDR3 region: CASSLGASTGTGYGYGYTF. The CDR3, as DNA: TGTGCCAGCAGCTTAGGAGCCTCTACCGGGACAGGGTATGGCTATGGCTACACCTTC.